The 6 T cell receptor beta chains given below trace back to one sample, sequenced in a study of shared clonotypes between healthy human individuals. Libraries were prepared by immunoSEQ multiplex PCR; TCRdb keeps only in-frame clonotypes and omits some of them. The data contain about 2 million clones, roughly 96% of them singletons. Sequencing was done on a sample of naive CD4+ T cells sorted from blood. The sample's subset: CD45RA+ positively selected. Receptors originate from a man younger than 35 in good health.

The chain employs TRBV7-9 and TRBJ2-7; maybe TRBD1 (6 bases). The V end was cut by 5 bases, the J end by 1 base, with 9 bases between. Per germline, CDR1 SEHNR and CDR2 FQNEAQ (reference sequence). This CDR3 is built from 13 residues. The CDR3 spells CASSKGGSYEQYF. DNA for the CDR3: TGTGCCAGCAGCAAAGGGGGATCCTACGAGCAGTACTTC. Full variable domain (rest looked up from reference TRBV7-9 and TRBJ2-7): DTGVSQNPRHKITKRGQNVTFRCDPISEHNRLYWYRQTLGQGPEFLTYFQNEAQLEKSRLLSDRFSAERPKGSFSTLEIQRTEQGDSAMYLCASSKGGSYEQYFGPGTRLTVT.

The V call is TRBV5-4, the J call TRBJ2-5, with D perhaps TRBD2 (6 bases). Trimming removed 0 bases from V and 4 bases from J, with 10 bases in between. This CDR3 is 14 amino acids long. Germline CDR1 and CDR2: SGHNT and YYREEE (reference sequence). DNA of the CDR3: TGTGCCAGCAGCTTGGGGAGTAGCGGAGAGACCCAGTACTTC. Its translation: CASSLGSSGETQYF.

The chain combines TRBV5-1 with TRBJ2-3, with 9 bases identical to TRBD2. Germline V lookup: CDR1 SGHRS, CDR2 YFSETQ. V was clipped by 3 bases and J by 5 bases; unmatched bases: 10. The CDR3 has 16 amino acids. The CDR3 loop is CASSSQTTSGKDTQYF. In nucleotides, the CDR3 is TGCGCCAGCAGCTCACAGACGACTAGCGGCAAAGATACGCAGTATTTT.

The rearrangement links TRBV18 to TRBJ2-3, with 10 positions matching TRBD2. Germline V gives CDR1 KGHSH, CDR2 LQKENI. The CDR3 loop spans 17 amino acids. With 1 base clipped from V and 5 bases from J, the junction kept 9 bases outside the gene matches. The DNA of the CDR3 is TGTGCCAGCTCACCACTTAATCAGCGGGGGGGCAAAGATACGCAGTATTTT. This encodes CASSPLNQRGGKDTQYF.

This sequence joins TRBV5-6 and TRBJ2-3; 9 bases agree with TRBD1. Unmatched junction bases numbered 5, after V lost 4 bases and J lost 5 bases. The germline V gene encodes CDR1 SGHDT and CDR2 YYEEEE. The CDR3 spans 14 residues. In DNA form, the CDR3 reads TGTGCCAGCAGCAGGGGGACAGGGATAGATACGCAGTATTTT. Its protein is CASSRGTGIDTQYF.

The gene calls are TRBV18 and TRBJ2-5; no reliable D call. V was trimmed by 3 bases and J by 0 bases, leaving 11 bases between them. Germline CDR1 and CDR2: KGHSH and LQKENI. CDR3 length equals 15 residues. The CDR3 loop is CASSPQHSYQETQYF. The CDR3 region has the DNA TGTGCCAGCTCACCCCAGCATTCGTACCAAGAGACCCAGTACTTC.